Listed below are T cell receptor beta chains from one sample, sequenced in a study of control samples from healthy donors and cancer patients. Profiling relied on immunoSEQ multiplex PCR, and the TCRdb table lists in-frame clones only, not all of them. The repertoire includes 75,000 to 95,000 clones, approximately 90% of them detected once, and 3% to 4.5% sits in the top ten. Sequencing was performed on blood. The origin of the receptors is a woman younger than 35 in good health. Each CDR3 is given with its conserved first and last residue. The order of the fields is clone size, V gene, J gene, CDR3 protein. Clone size is not always given. Where it is, it says once, few, many or a class for expanded clones.

clone size: -
V gene: TRBV2
J gene: TRBJ2-3
CDR3 protein: CASSEGWVTRGSQYTQYF

clone size: -
V gene: TRBV16
J gene: TRBJ1-1
CDR3 protein: CASSPPVLTEAFF

clone size: -
V gene: TRBV25-1
J gene: TRBJ2-7
CDR3 protein: CASSVPGQGTYEQYF

clone size: once
V gene: TRBV5-6
J gene: TRBJ1-6
CDR3 protein: CASSLRGGESPLHF

clone size: -
V gene: TRBV4-1
J gene: TRBJ2-3
CDR3 protein: CASSQGPSGGLNTQYF

clone size: -
V gene: TRBV5-1
J gene: TRBJ1-2
CDR3 protein: CASSLTGDNYGYTF

clone size: -
V gene: TRBV27
J gene: TRBJ1-2
CDR3 protein: CASSPGQIYGYTF

clone size: -
V gene: TRBV3-1/TRBV3-2
J gene: TRBJ1-4
CDR3 protein: CASSSDMAVAKLFF

clone size: -
V gene: TRBV5-1
J gene: TRBJ2-3
CDR3 protein: CASSLAVETSTDTQYF

clone size: -
V gene: TRBV12-3/TRBV12-4
J gene: TRBJ2-1
CDR3 protein: CASSLVTGEQFF

clone size: -
V gene: TRBV25-1
J gene: TRBJ2-1
CDR3 protein: CASSEGGSYNEQFF

clone size: -
V gene: TRBV7-3
J gene: TRBJ1-1
CDR3 protein: CASSPQGNTEAFF

clone size: -
V gene: TRBV2
J gene: TRBJ1-3
CDR3 protein: CASKGGSEGNTIYF

clone size: -
V gene: TRBV9
J gene: TRBJ1-5
CDR3 protein: CASSVGQGGNQPQHF

clone size: once
V gene: TRBV5-1
J gene: TRBJ1-5
CDR3 protein: CASSPEGPEGSQPQHF

clone size: -
V gene: TRBV5-4
J gene: TRBJ2-3
CDR3 protein: CASSPPGVGADTQYF

clone size: -
V gene: TRBV9
J gene: TRBJ2-4
CDR3 protein: CASSVGGDIQYF

clone size: -
V gene: TRBV6-2/TRBV6-3
J gene: TRBJ1-2
CDR3 protein: CASSGRRTSNYGYTF

clone size: -
V gene: TRBV27
J gene: TRBJ1-4
CDR3 protein: CASSFRQTATNEKLFF

clone size: -
V gene: TRBV19
J gene: TRBJ1-6
CDR3 protein: CASGGALGYSPLHF

clone size: -
V gene: TRBV7-9
J gene: TRBJ2-5
CDR3 protein: CASSPSVGRETQYF

clone size: -
V gene: TRBV7-6
J gene: TRBJ1-5
CDR3 protein: CASSLDAGLDQPQHF

clone size: -
V gene: TRBV5-4
J gene: TRBJ2-3
CDR3 protein: CASSEENTDTQYF

clone size: -
V gene: TRBV4-1
J gene: TRBJ1-2
CDR3 protein: CASSQDVVAGGRLTF

clone size: -
V gene: TRBV7-9
J gene: TRBJ2-2
CDR3 protein: CASSSWTVNTGELFF

clone size: -
V gene: TRBV15
J gene: TRBJ1-3
CDR3 protein: CATSRDANAGNTIYF

clone size: once
V gene: TRBV6-5
J gene: TRBJ2-2
CDR3 protein: CASSYPGIIGELFF

clone size: -
V gene: TRBV27
J gene: TRBJ1-2
CDR3 protein: CASRPVSPANYGYTF

clone size: -
V gene: TRBV19
J gene: TRBJ2-7
CDR3 protein: CASSEGAYEQYF

clone size: -
V gene: TRBV5-4
J gene: TRBJ1-1
CDR3 protein: CASRGTENTEAFF

clone size: -
V gene: TRBV6-6
J gene: TRBJ2-5
CDR3 protein: CASTFTPETQYF

clone size: -
V gene: TRBV18
J gene: TRBJ1-1
CDR3 protein: CASSLYYTGSNTEAFF

clone size: once
V gene: TRBV13
J gene: TRBJ1-4
CDR3 protein: CASSPGSGREKLFF

clone size: -
V gene: TRBV10-3
J gene: TRBJ2-6
CDR3 protein: CAIRGPNRGSSGANVLTF

clone size: -
V gene: TRBV14
J gene: TRBJ2-2
CDR3 protein: CASSPLTTGELFF

clone size: once
V gene: TRBV9
J gene: TRBJ2-3
CDR3 protein: CASSVGLAQGDTQYF

clone size: once
V gene: TRBV11-2
J gene: TRBJ1-2
CDR3 protein: CASSFRSYGYTF

clone size: -
V gene: TRBV4-1
J gene: TRBJ1-1
CDR3 protein: CASSQAANTEAFF

clone size: -
V gene: TRBV5-1
J gene: TRBJ2-7
CDR3 protein: CASEPGHSPSYEQYF

clone size: -
V gene: TRBV5-6
J gene: TRBJ1-2
CDR3 protein: CASSLDSKGYYGYTF

clone size: -
V gene: TRBV7-3
J gene: TRBJ1-2
CDR3 protein: CASSPGSNYGYTF

clone size: -
V gene: TRBV15
J gene: TRBJ1-6
CDR3 protein: CATSRDLRDSPLHF

clone size: -
V gene: TRBV18
J gene: TRBJ1-4
CDR3 protein: CASSPRLRQGRSEKLFF

clone size: -
V gene: TRBV18
J gene: TRBJ1-6
CDR3 protein: CASSPSGTANSPLHF

clone size: -
V gene: TRBV6-6
J gene: TRBJ1-1
CDR3 protein: CASETQGTNTEAFF

clone size: -
V gene: TRBV5-1
J gene: TRBJ1-2
CDR3 protein: CASTSGGELYGYTF

clone size: -
V gene: TRBV2
J gene: TRBJ1-2
CDR3 protein: CASSAGTADGYTF

clone size: -
V gene: TRBV7-2
J gene: TRBJ2-7
CDR3 protein: CASSDDRGYEQYF

clone size: -
V gene: TRBV5-1
J gene: TRBJ2-1
CDR3 protein: CASSLIGQTQYNEQFF

clone size: -
V gene: TRBV11-3
J gene: TRBJ2-3
CDR3 protein: CASSFSGGHSTDTQYF

clone size: -
V gene: TRBV7-9
J gene: TRBJ1-3
CDR3 protein: CASSFRARRSGNTIYF

clone size: -
V gene: TRBV18
J gene: TRBJ1-2
CDR3 protein: CASSAEQGAESYTF

clone size: -
V gene: TRBV10-3
J gene: TRBJ1-3
CDR3 protein: CAITDLLDGARDTIYF

clone size: -
V gene: TRBV5-1
J gene: TRBJ1-2
CDR3 protein: CASSHKGTGNYGYTF

clone size: once
V gene: TRBV18
J gene: TRBJ2-7
CDR3 protein: CASSPQGEMEQYF

clone size: -
V gene: TRBV12-3/TRBV12-4
J gene: TRBJ1-2
CDR3 protein: CASSLVTDYGYTF

clone size: -
V gene: TRBV5-1
J gene: TRBJ2-1
CDR3 protein: CASGSPTGSIMYNEQFF

clone size: -
V gene: TRBV5-1
J gene: TRBJ1-4
CDR3 protein: CASSQRTVIGEKLFF

clone size: -
V gene: TRBV2
J gene: TRBJ2-7
CDR3 protein: CAGRGGTGIEQYF